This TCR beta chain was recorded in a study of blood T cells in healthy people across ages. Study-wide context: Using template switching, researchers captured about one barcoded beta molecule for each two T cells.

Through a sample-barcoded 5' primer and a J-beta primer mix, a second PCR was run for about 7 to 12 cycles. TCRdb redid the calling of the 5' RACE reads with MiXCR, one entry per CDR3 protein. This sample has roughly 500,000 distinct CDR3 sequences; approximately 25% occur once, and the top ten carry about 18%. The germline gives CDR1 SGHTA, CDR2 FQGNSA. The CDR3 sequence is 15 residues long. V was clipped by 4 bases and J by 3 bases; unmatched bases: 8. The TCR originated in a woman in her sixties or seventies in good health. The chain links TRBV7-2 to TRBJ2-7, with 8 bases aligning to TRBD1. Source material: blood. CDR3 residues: CASSSRTGSVYEQYF. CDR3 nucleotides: TGTGCCAGCAGCTCGAGGACAGGGTCAGTCTACGAGCAGTACTTC.